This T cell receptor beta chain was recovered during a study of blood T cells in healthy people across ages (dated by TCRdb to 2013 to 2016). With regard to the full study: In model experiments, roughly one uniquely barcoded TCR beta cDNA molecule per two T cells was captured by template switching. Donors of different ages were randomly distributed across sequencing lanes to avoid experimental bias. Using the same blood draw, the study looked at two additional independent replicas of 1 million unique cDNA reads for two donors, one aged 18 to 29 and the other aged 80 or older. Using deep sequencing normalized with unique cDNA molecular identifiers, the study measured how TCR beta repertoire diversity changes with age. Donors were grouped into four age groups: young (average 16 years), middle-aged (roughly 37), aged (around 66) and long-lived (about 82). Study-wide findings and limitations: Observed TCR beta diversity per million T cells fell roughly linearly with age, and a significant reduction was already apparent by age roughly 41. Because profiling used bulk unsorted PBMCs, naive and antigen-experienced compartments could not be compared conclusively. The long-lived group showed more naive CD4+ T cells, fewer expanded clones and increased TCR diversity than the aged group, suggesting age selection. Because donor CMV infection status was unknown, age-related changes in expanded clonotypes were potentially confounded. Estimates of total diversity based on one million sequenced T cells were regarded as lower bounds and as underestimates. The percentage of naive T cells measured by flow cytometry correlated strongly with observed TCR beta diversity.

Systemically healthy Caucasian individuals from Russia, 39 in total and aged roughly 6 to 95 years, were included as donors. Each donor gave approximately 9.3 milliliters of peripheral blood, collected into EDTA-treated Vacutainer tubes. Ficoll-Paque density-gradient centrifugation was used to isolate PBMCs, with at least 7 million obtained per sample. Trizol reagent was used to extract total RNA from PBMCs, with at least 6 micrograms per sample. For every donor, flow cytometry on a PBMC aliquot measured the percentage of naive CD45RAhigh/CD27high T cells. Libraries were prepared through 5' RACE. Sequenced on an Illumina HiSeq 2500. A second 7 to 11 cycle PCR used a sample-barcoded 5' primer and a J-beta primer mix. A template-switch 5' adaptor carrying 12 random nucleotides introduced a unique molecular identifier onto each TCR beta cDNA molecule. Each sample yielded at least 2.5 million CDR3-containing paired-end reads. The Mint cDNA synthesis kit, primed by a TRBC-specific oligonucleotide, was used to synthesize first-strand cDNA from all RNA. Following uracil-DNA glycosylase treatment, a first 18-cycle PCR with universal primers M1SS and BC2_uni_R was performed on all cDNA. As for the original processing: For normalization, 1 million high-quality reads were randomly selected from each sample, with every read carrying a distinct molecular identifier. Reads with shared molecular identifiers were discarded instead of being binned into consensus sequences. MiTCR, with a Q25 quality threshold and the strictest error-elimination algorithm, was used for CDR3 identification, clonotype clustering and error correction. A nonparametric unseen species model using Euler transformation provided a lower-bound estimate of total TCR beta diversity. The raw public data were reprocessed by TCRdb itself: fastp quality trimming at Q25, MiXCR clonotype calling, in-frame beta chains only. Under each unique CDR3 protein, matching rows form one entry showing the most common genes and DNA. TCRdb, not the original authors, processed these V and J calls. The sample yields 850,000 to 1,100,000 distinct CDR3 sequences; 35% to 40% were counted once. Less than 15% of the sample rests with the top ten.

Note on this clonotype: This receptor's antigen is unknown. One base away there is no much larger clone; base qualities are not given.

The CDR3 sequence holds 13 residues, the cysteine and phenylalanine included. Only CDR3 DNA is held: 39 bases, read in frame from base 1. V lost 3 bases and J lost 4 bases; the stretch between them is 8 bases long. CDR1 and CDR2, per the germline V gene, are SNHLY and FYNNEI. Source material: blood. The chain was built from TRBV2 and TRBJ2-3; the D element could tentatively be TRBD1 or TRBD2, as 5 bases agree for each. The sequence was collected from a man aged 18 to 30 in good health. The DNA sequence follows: TGTGCCAGCAGTGACGGGGCATCAGATACGCAGTATTTT. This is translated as CASSDGASDTQYF.